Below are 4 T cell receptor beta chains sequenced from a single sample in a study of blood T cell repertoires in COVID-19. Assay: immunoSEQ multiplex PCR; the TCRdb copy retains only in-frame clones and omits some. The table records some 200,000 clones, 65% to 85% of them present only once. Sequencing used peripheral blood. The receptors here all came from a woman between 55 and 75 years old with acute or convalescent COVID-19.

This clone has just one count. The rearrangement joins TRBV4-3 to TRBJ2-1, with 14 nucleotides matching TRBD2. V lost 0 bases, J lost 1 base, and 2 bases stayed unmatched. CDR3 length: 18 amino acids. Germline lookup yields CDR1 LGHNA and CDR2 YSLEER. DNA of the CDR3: TGCGCCAGCAGCCAAGATAGGACTAGCGGGGGGTCCTACAATGAGCAGTTCTTC. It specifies CASSQDRTSGGSYNEQFF.

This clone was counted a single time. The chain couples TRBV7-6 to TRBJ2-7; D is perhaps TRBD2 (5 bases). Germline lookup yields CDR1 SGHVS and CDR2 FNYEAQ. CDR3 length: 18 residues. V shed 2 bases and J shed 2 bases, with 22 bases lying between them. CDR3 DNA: TGTGCCAGCAGCTTAAATTCGGCCGGGGTAGGGAAAACCTACGAGCAGTACTTC. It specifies CASSLNSAGVGKTYEQYF.

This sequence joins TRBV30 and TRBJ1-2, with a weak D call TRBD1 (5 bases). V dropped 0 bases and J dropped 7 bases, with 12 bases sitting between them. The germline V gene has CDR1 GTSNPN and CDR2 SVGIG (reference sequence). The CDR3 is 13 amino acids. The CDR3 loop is CAWSVQGASGYTF. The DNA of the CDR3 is TGTGCCTGGAGTGTACAAGGGGCGAGTGGCTACACCTTC.

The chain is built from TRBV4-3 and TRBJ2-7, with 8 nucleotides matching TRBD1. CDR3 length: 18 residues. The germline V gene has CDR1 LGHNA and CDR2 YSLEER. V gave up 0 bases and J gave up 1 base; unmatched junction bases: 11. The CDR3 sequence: CASSQDLMARGLSYEQYF. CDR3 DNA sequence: TGCGCCAGCAGCCAAGATCTAATGGCCAGGGGGCTATCCTACGAGCAGTACTTC.